This is a list of T cell receptor beta chains from one sample in a study of T cell responses to AZD1222 COVID-19 vaccine. Measured with immunoSEQ multiplex PCR; TCRdb has only the in-frame clones, and not every one. The table lists tens of thousands of clones, approximately 88% of them singletons, with roughly 10% in the top ten. This sample comprised peripheral blood, obtained 28 days after the second AZD1222 dose. The receptor source for this set is an adult who received the AZD1222 COVID-19 vaccine. Each CDR3 is given with its conserved first and last residue. Each record gives: D gene, J gene, V gene, clone size, CDR3 protein, CDR3 DNA. The D gene is left open where the match is weak. Clone size is given for some rows only: seen once, a few or many times, or a class if the clone is expanded.

D gene: -; J gene: TRBJ2-2; V gene: TRBV7-3; clone size: -; CDR3 protein: CASSLTGGGWNTGELFF; CDR3 DNA: TGTGCCAGCAGCTTAACGGGAGGGGGCTGGAACACCGGGGAGCTGTTTTTT
D gene: -; J gene: TRBJ2-3; V gene: TRBV11-3; clone size: once; CDR3 protein: CASSLTGPTDTQYF; CDR3 DNA: TGTGCCAGCAGCTTAACAGGGCCCACAGATACGCAGTATTTT
D gene: -; J gene: TRBJ1-6; V gene: TRBV7-8; clone size: -; CDR3 protein: CASSPRDTDNSPLHF; CDR3 DNA: TGTGCCAGCAGCCCACGTGACACGGATAATTCACCCCTCCACTTT
D gene: -; J gene: TRBJ1-2; V gene: TRBV21-1; clone size: -; CDR3 protein: CASSNKMAGWNYGYTF; CDR3 DNA: TGTGCCAGCAGCAACAAAATGGCAGGGTGGAACTATGGCTACACCTTC
D gene: -; J gene: TRBJ1-5; V gene: TRBV10-3; clone size: -; CDR3 protein: CAISLDSLNQPQHF; CDR3 DNA: TGTGCCATCAGTCTTGACAGCTTGAATCAGCCCCAGCATTTT
D gene: -; J gene: TRBJ2-7; V gene: TRBV7-9; clone size: -; CDR3 protein: CASSFRESSYEQYF; CDR3 DNA: TGTGCCAGCAGCTTCCGAGAATCCTCCTACGAGCAGTACTTC
D gene: -; J gene: TRBJ1-1; V gene: TRBV5-6; clone size: -; CDR3 protein: CASSLVLTNTEAFF; CDR3 DNA: TGTGCCAGCAGCTTGGTATTGACGAACACTGAAGCTTTCTTT
D gene: -; J gene: TRBJ2-2; V gene: TRBV7-2; clone size: -; CDR3 protein: CASRSGRQNTGELFF; CDR3 DNA: TGTGCCAGCAGATCGGGACGGCAGAACACCGGGGAGCTGTTTTTT
D gene: TRBD2; J gene: TRBJ2-5; V gene: TRBV3-1/TRBV3-2; clone size: few; CDR3 protein: CASSQSGLAQETQYF; CDR3 DNA: TGTGCCAGCAGCCAGTCTGGACTAGCCCAAGAGACCCAGTACTTC
D gene: TRBD2; J gene: TRBJ2-1; V gene: TRBV5-4; clone size: -; CDR3 protein: CASSPATSGGNYNEQFF; CDR3 DNA: TGTGCCAGCAGCCCGGCCACTAGCGGGGGGAACTACAATGAGCAGTTCTTC
D gene: -; J gene: TRBJ1-2; V gene: TRBV30; clone size: -; CDR3 protein: CAWKPIGGDNYGYTF; CDR3 DNA: TGTGCCTGGAAACCGATAGGGGGAGACAACTATGGCTACACCTTC
D gene: -; J gene: TRBJ2-7; V gene: TRBV5-1; clone size: -; CDR3 protein: CASSSGLGEQYF; CDR3 DNA: TGCGCCAGCAGCTCTGGCCTAGGCGAGCAGTACTTC
D gene: -; J gene: TRBJ1-1; V gene: TRBV10-3; clone size: -; CDR3 protein: CAIRERDTEAFF; CDR3 DNA: TGTGCCATCAGGGAGAGGGACACTGAAGCTTTCTTT
D gene: -; J gene: TRBJ1-1; V gene: TRBV4-1; clone size: -; CDR3 protein: CASSQDSLRVGDTEAFF; CDR3 DNA: TGCGCCAGCAGCCAAGACAGTTTACGGGTAGGGGACACTGAAGCTTTCTTT
D gene: -; J gene: TRBJ1-4; V gene: TRBV7-2; clone size: -; CDR3 protein: CASSLGGPTNEKLFF; CDR3 DNA: TGTGCCAGCAGCTTAGGGGGTCCGACTAATGAAAAACTGTTTTTT
D gene: -; J gene: TRBJ1-6; V gene: TRBV11-2; clone size: once; CDR3 protein: CASSNGTVYSPLHF; CDR3 DNA: TGTGCCAGCAGCAACGGGACGGTTTATTCACCCCTCCACTTT
D gene: -; J gene: TRBJ2-3; V gene: TRBV19; clone size: -; CDR3 protein: CASSSGRRAVDTQYF; CDR3 DNA: TGTGCCAGTAGTAGTGGGAGACGGGCGGTAGATACGCAGTATTTT
D gene: -; J gene: TRBJ1-2; V gene: TRBV30; clone size: -; CDR3 protein: CAWSWTLYGYTF; CDR3 DNA: TGTGCCTGGAGTTGGACGTTATATGGCTACACCTTC
D gene: -; J gene: TRBJ1-1; V gene: TRBV7-2; clone size: -; CDR3 protein: CASSWDMNTEAFF; CDR3 DNA: TGTGCCAGCAGCTGGGATATGAACACTGAAGCTTTCTTT
D gene: TRBD2; J gene: TRBJ2-7; V gene: TRBV27; clone size: -; CDR3 protein: CASSNTKAGSYEQYF; CDR3 DNA: TGTGCCAGCAGTAATACCAAAGCGGGGTCATACGAGCAGTACTTC
D gene: TRBD1; J gene: TRBJ1-2; V gene: TRBV3-1/TRBV3-2; clone size: -; CDR3 protein: CASSQRTGGDYGYTF; CDR3 DNA: TGTGCCAGCAGCCAACGGACAGGGGGCGACTATGGCTACACCTTC
D gene: -; J gene: TRBJ2-1; V gene: TRBV7-3; clone size: -; CDR3 protein: CASSPPGGGAVEQFF; CDR3 DNA: TGTGCCAGCAGCCCCCCAGGAGGGGGGGCGGTGGAGCAGTTCTTC
D gene: TRBD1; J gene: TRBJ1-1; V gene: TRBV6-1; clone size: -; CDR3 protein: CASSVRPGTGFGTEAFF; CDR3 DNA: TGTGCCAGCAGTGTCCGTCCCGGGACAGGGTTTGGCACTGAAGCTTTCTTT
D gene: -; J gene: TRBJ2-2; V gene: TRBV30; clone size: -; CDR3 protein: CAWISPQNTGELFF; CDR3 DNA: TGTGCCTGGATATCCCCGCAGAACACCGGGGAGCTGTTTTTT
D gene: -; J gene: TRBJ1-2; V gene: TRBV28; clone size: -; CDR3 protein: CASSQAGVYGYTF; CDR3 DNA: TGTGCCAGCAGCCAAGCAGGAGTCTATGGCTACACCTTC
D gene: -; J gene: TRBJ2-2; V gene: TRBV28; clone size: once; CDR3 protein: CASRFGTGELFF; CDR3 DNA: TGTGCCAGCAGATTTGGCACCGGGGAGCTGTTTTTT
D gene: -; J gene: TRBJ2-1; V gene: TRBV2; clone size: -; CDR3 protein: CASREGNEQFF; CDR3 DNA: TGTGCCAGCAGAGAGGGGAATGAGCAGTTCTTC
D gene: -; J gene: TRBJ1-5; V gene: TRBV18; clone size: few; CDR3 protein: CASSPPGNQPQHF; CDR3 DNA: TGTGCCAGCTCACCCCCAGGGAACCAGCCCCAGCATTTT
D gene: -; J gene: TRBJ1-2; V gene: TRBV2; clone size: few; CDR3 protein: CARVGDRDGYTF; CDR3 DNA: TGTGCCAGAGTGGGAGACAGAGATGGCTACACCTTC
D gene: -; J gene: TRBJ2-1; V gene: TRBV7-2; clone size: -; CDR3 protein: CASSLDSSYNEQFF; CDR3 DNA: TGTGCCAGCAGCCTGGACAGCTCCTACAATGAGCAGTTCTTC
D gene: -; J gene: TRBJ1-6; V gene: TRBV6-5; clone size: -; CDR3 protein: CASSSGFHNSPLHF; CDR3 DNA: TGTGCCAGCAGTTCGGGATTTCATAATTCACCCCTCCACTTT
D gene: TRBD1; J gene: TRBJ1-5; V gene: TRBV29-1; clone size: -; CDR3 protein: CSAARGREQPQHF; CDR3 DNA: TGCAGCGCCGCCAGGGGGAGAGAGCAGCCCCAGCATTTT
D gene: -; J gene: TRBJ2-7; V gene: TRBV27; clone size: -; CDR3 protein: CASSLVSGRTYEQYF; CDR3 DNA: TGTGCCAGCAGTTTAGTATCCGGACGGACCTACGAGCAGTACTTC
D gene: TRBD2; J gene: TRBJ2-7; V gene: TRBV11-1; clone size: -; CDR3 protein: CASSIEGLALQYF; CDR3 DNA: TGTGCCAGCAGCATTGAGGGACTAGCACTACAGTACTTC
D gene: -; J gene: TRBJ2-3; V gene: TRBV19; clone size: -; CDR3 protein: CASSWGVKADTQYF; CDR3 DNA: TGTGCCAGTAGCTGGGGGGTTAAGGCAGATACGCAGTATTTT
D gene: -; J gene: TRBJ1-2; V gene: TRBV19; clone size: once; CDR3 protein: CASSQTANYGYTF; CDR3 DNA: TGTGCCAGTAGTCAAACGGCTAACTATGGCTACACCTTC
D gene: TRBD1; J gene: TRBJ1-1; V gene: TRBV5-1; clone size: -; CDR3 protein: CASSLSGTGSLMNTEAFF; CDR3 DNA: TGCGCCAGCAGCTTAAGTGGGACAGGGAGCCTCATGAACACTGAAGCTTTCTTT
D gene: -; J gene: TRBJ1-3; V gene: TRBV30; clone size: few; CDR3 protein: CASGSLGSGNTIYF; CDR3 DNA: TGTGCCAGTGGGTCGCTTGGTTCTGGAAACACCATATATTTT
D gene: -; J gene: TRBJ2-3; V gene: TRBV7-9; clone size: -; CDR3 protein: CASSLARGPSTDTQYF; CDR3 DNA: TGTGCCAGCAGCTTGGCGCGGGGGCCAAGCACAGATACGCAGTATTTT
D gene: -; J gene: TRBJ1-5; V gene: TRBV24-1; clone size: -; CDR3 protein: CATSGGRRPNQPQHF; CDR3 DNA: TGTGCCACCAGTGGAGGTAGGCGCCCCAATCAGCCCCAGCATTTT
D gene: -; J gene: TRBJ2-7; V gene: TRBV15; clone size: -; CDR3 protein: CATSRDDTYYEQYF; CDR3 DNA: TGTGCCACCAGCAGAGACGACACCTACTACGAGCAGTACTTC
D gene: -; J gene: TRBJ2-1; V gene: TRBV19; clone size: -; CDR3 protein: CASMRGGTGKIEQFF; CDR3 DNA: TGTGCCAGTATGCGGGGGGGGACAGGAAAGATAGAGCAGTTCTTC
D gene: TRBD1; J gene: TRBJ1-5; V gene: TRBV29-1; clone size: -; CDR3 protein: CSVETGGEGNQPQHF; CDR3 DNA: TGCAGCGTTGAGACAGGGGGCGAAGGCAATCAGCCCCAGCATTTT
D gene: -; J gene: TRBJ1-3; V gene: TRBV6-5; clone size: once; CDR3 protein: CASSPQGNTIYF; CDR3 DNA: TGTGCCAGCAGTCCCCAGGGAAACACCATATATTTT
D gene: -; J gene: TRBJ2-7; V gene: TRBV24-1; clone size: -; CDR3 protein: CATSDSGMGTSYEQYF; CDR3 DNA: TGTGCCACCAGTGACTCCGGCATGGGGACCTCCTACGAGCAGTACTTC
D gene: TRBD1; J gene: TRBJ2-1; V gene: TRBV10-3; clone size: -; CDR3 protein: CAIRRTGGYGEQFF; CDR3 DNA: TGTGCCATCAGAAGGACAGGGGGGTACGGTGAGCAGTTCTTC
D gene: TRBD2; J gene: TRBJ2-7; V gene: TRBV27; clone size: -; CDR3 protein: CASSSLAGRTYEQYF; CDR3 DNA: TGTGCCAGCAGTAGCCTAGCGGGGCGAACCTACGAGCAGTACTTC
D gene: TRBD2; J gene: TRBJ2-3; V gene: TRBV7-3; clone size: -; CDR3 protein: CASSSTSGVTDTQYF; CDR3 DNA: TGTGCCAGCAGCTCGACTAGCGGGGTAACAGATACGCAGTATTTT
D gene: -; J gene: TRBJ1-2; V gene: TRBV7-2; clone size: -; CDR3 protein: CASSLGGAQGYTF; CDR3 DNA: TGTGCCAGCAGCTTGGGGGGGGCCCAAGGCTACACCTTC
D gene: -; J gene: TRBJ2-2; V gene: TRBV5-6; clone size: -; CDR3 protein: CASSPSGSWTGELFF; CDR3 DNA: TGTGCCAGCAGCCCATCCGGGTCTTGGACCGGGGAGCTGTTTTTT
D gene: -; J gene: TRBJ1-5; V gene: TRBV7-2; clone size: -; CDR3 protein: CASSLVDGGSSNQPQHF; CDR3 DNA: TGTGCCAGCAGCTTAGTCGATGGGGGCTCTAGCAATCAGCCCCAGCATTTT
D gene: TRBD1; J gene: TRBJ1-2; V gene: TRBV7-2; clone size: -; CDR3 protein: CASSLNRGLYGYTF; CDR3 DNA: TGTGCCAGCAGCTTGAACAGGGGGCTGTATGGCTACACCTTC
D gene: TRBD1; J gene: TRBJ1-1; V gene: TRBV19; clone size: few; CDR3 protein: CASSPTGDTEAFF; CDR3 DNA: TGTGCCAGTTCTCCGACAGGGGACACTGAAGCTTTCTTT
D gene: TRBD1; J gene: TRBJ1-2; V gene: TRBV6-5; clone size: -; CDR3 protein: CASSSGQGNYGYTF; CDR3 DNA: TGTGCCAGCAGTTCGGGACAGGGGAACTATGGCTACACCTTC